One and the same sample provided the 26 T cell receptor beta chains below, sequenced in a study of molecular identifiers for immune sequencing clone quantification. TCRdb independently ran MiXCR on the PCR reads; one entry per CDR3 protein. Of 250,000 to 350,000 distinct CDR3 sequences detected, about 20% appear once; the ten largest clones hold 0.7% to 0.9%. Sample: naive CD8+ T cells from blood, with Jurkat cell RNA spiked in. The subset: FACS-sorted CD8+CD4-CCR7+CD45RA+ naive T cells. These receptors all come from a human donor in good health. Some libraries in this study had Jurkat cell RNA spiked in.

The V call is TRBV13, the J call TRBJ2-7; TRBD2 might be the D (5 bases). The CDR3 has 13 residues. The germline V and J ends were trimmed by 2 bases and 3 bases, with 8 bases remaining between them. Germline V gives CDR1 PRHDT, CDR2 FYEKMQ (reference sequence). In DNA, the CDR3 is TGTGCCAGCAGCTTAATGAGGGTCTACGAGCAGTACTTC. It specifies CASSLMRVYEQYF. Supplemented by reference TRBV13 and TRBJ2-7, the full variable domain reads AAGVIQSPRHLIKEKRETATLKCYPIPRHDTVYWYQQGPGQDPQFLISFYEKMQSDKGSIPDRFSAQQFSDYHSELNMSSLELGDSALYFCASSLMRVYEQYFGPGTRLTVT.

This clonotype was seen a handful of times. CDR3 DNA: TGTGCCAGCAGCTTAACTAGCGGGAGGGGAGGCGAGCAGTACTTC. Protein sequence: CASSLTSGRGGEQYF. The rearrangement joins TRBV7-9 to TRBJ2-7, with 13 bases aligning to TRBD2. Trimming took 2 bases from V and 6 from J; bases not matched to a gene: 4. The CDR3 is made up of 15 amino acids. CDR1 is SEHNR, CDR2 FQNEAQ, per germline (reference sequence).

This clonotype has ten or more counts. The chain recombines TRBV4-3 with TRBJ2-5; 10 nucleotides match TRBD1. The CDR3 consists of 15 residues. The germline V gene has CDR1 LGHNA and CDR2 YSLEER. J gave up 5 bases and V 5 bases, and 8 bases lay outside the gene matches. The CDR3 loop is CASSVGTGVIETQYF. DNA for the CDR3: TGCGCCAGCAGCGTTGGGACAGGGGTAATTGAGACCCAGTACTTC.

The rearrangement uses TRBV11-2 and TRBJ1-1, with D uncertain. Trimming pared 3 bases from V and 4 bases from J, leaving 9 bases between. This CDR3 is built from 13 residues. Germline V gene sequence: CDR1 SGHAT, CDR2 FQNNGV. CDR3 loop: CASSFVDGTEAFF. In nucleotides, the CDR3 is TGTGCCAGCAGCTTCGTCGACGGCACTGAAGCTTTCTTT.

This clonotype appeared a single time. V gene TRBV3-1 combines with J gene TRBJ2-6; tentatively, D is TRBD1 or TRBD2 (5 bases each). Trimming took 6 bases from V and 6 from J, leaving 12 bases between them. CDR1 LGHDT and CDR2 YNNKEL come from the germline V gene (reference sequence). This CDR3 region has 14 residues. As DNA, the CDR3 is TGTGCCAGCAGTCGGGGCACCCAGGCCAACGTCCTGACTTTC. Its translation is CASSRGTQANVLTF.

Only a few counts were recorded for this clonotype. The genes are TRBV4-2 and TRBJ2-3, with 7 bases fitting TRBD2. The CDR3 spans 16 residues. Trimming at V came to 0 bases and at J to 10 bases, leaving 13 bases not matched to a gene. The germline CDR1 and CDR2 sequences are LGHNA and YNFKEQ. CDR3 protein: CASSQDWGLPRDAQYF. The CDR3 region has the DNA TGTGCCAGCAGCCAAGATTGGGGACTACCGAGGGATGCGCAGTATTTT.

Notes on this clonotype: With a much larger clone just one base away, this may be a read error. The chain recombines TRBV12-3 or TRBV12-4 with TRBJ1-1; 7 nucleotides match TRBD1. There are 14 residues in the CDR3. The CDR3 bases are TGTGCCAGCAGTATGGGACAGATGAACACTGAAGCTTGCTTT. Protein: CASSMGQMNTEACF.

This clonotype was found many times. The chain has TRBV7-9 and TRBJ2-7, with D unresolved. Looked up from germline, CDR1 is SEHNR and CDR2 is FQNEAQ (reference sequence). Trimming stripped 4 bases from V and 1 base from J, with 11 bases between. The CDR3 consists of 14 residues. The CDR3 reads CASSSSPRSYEQYF. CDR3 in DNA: TGTGCCAGCAGCTCCTCCCCCCGGTCCTACGAGCAGTACTTC.

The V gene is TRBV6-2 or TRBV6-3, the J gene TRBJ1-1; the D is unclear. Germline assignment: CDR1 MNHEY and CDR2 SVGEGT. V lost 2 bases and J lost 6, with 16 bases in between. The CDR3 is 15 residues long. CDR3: CASSYGPRFDSEAFF. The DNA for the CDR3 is TGTGCCAGCAGTTACGGGCCGCGCTTTGACTCTGAAGCTTTCTTT.

This CDR3 reads CASSQEYPGVVVDTQYF. DNA for the CDR3: TGTGCCAGCAGCCAAGAGTATCCGGGAGTGGTCGTTGATACGCAGTATTTT. The chain couples TRBV3-1 to TRBJ2-3; perhaps TRBD2 as D (6 bases). The V end lost 0 bases, the J end lost 6 bases, and 19 bases lay between the germline ends. The CDR3 consists of 17 residues. Germline-derived CDR1 and CDR2 are LGHDT and YNNKEL (reference sequence).

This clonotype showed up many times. This CDR3 is CASSLVTRDKDTQYF. The CDR3 DNA follows: TGTGCCAGCAGCTTGGTTACCAGGGACAAGGATACGCAGTATTTT. The V and J genes are TRBV5-6 and TRBJ2-3, with D possibly TRBD1 on 6 matching bases. This CDR3 region has 15 residues. CDR1 is SGHDT and CDR2 is YYEEEE in the germline V gene. V was trimmed by 0 bases and J by 6 bases, leaving 14 bases between them. Drawing the rest from reference TRBV5-6 and TRBJ2-3, the complete variable domain is DAGVTQSPTHLIKTRGQQVTLRCSPKSGHDTVSWYQQALGQGPQFIFQYYEEEERQRGNFPDRFSGHQFPNYSSELNVNALLLGDSALYLCASSLVTRDKDTQYFGPGTRLTVL.

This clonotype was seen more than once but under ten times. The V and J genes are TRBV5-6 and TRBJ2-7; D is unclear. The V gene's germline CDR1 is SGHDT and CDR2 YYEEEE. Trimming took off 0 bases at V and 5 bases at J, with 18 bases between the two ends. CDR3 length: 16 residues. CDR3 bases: TGTGCCAGCAGCTTGGGTGACGGCTCCCTTTCGAACGAGCAGTACTTC. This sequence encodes CASSLGDGSLSNEQYF.

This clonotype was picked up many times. DNA of the CDR3: TGTGCCTGGACCTGGACTAGCGGAGGGTACGAGCAGTACTTC. The encoded protein is CAWTWTSGGYEQYF. The V and J genes are TRBV30 and TRBJ2-7, with 10 bases matching TRBD2. This CDR3 comprises 14 residues. Per the germline V gene, CDR1 is GTSNPN and CDR2 is SVGIG (reference sequence). Trimming cost V 4 bases and J 4 bases; bases outside gene matches: 7.

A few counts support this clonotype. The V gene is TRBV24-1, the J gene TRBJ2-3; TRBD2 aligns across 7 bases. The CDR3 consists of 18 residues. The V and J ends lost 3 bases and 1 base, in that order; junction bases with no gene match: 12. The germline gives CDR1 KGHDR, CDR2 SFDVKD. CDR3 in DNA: TGTGCCACCAGTGATATCCCGGGACTACTAGGTGGCACAGATACGCAGTATTTT. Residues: CATSDIPGLLGGTDTQYF.

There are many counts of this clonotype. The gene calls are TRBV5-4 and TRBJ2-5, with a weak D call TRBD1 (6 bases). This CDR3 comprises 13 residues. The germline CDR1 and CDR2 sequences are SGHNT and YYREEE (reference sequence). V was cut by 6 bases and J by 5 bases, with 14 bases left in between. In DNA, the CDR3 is TGTGCCAGCAAGTGGGGGCCCGAGGAGACCCAGTACTTC. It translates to CASKWGPEETQYF.

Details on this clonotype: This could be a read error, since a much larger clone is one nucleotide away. The CDR3 sequence is CASSLKDSNQPQRF. DNA for the CDR3: TGTGCCAGCTCCCTCAAAGATAGCAATCAGCCCCAGCGTTTT. This rearrangement joins TRBV18 to TRBJ1-5, with unresolved D. Germline loops: CDR1 KGHSH, CDR2 LQKENI. The CDR3 is 14 amino acids.

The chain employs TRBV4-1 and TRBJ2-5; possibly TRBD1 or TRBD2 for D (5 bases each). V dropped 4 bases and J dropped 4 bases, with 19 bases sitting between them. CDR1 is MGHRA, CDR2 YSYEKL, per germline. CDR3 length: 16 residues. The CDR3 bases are TGCGCCAGCAGCCGAACCGGGACGGACCCAGGAGAGACCCAGTACTTC. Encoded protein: CASSRTGTDPGETQYF.

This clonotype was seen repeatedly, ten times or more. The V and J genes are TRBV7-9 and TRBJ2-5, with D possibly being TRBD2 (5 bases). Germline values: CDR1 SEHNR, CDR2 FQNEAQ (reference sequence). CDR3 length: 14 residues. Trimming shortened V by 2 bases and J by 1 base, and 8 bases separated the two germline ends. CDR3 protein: CASSLLATQETQYF. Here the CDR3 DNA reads TGTGCCAGCAGCTTATTAGCGACCCAAGAGACCCAGTACTTC.

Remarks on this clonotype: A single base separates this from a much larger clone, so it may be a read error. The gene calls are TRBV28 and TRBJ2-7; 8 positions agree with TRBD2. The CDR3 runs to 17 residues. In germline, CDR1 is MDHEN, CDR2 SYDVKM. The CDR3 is CASGFPRLATHSYEQYF. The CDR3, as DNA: TGTGCCAGCGGTTTCCCCCGACTAGCGACACACTCCTACGAGCAGTACTTC.

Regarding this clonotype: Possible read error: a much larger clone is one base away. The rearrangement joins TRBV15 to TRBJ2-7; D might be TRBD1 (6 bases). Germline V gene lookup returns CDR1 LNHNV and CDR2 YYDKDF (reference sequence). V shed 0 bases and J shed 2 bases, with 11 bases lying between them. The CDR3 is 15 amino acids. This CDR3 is CATSREAQGAYEQYF. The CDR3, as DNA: TGTGCCACCAGCAGAGAAGCACAGGGAGCCTACGAGCAGTACTTC.

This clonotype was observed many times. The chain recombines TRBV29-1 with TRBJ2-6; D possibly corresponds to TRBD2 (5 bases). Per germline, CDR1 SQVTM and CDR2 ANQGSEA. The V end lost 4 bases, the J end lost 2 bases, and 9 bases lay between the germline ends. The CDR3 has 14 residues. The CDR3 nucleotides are TGCAGCGTTGTCTGGGGAGCTGGGGCCAACGTCCTGACTTTC. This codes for CSVVWGAGANVLTF. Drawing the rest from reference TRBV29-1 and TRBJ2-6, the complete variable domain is SAVISQKPSRDICQRGTSLTIQCQVDSQVTMMFWYRQQPGQSLTLIATANQGSEATYESGFVIDKFPISRPNLTFSTLTVSNMSPEDSSIYLCSVVWGAGANVLTFGAGSRLTVL.

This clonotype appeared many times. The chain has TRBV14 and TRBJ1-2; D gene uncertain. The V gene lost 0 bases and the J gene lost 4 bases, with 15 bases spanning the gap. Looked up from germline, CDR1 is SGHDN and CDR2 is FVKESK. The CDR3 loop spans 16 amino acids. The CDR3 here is CASSQEYVTAPYGYTF. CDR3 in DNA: TGTGCCAGCAGCCAAGAATATGTTACAGCCCCCTATGGCTACACCTTC.

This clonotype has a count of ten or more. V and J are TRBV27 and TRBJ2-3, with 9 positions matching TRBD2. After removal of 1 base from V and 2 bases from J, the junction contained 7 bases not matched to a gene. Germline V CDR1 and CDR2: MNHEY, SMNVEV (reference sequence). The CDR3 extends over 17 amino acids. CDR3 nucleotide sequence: TGTGCCAGCAGTTTATTGAAGGTAGCGGGGGACACAGATACGCAGTATTTT. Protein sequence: CASSLLKVAGDTDTQYF.

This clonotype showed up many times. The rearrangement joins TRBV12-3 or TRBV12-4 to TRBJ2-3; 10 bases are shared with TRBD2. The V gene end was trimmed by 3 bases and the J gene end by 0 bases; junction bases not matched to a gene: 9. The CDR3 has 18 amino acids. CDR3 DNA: TGTGCCAGCAGTTTTATAGCGGGGGGTCTACCTAGCACAGATACGCAGTATTTT. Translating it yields CASSFIAGGLPSTDTQYF.

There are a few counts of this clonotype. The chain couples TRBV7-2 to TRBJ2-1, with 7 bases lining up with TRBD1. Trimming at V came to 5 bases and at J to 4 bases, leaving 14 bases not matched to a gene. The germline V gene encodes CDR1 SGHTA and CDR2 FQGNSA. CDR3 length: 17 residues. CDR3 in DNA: TGTGCCAGCAGCCCCCTCCACGACAGGGTATTGTACAATGAGCAGTTCTTC. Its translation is CASSPLHDRVLYNEQFF.

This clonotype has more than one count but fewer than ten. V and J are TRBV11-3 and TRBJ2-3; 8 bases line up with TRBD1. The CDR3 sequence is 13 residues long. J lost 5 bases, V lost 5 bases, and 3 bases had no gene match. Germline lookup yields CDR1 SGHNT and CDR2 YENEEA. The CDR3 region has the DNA TGTGCCAGCAGCGAGGACAGGGAAGATACGCAGTATTTT. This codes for CASSEDREDTQYF.